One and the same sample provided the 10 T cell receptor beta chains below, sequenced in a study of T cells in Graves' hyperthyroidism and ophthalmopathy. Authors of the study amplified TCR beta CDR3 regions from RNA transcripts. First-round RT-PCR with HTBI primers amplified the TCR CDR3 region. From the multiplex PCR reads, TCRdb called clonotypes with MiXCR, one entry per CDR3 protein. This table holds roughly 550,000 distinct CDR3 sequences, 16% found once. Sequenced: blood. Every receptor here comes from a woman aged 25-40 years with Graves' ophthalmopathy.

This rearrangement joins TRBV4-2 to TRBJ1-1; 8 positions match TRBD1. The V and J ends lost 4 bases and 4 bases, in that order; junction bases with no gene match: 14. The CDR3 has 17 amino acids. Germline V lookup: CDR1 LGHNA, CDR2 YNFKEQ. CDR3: CASSPDKDRERVTEAFF. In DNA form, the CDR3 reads TGTGCCAGCAGCCCAGATAAGGACAGGGAGAGAGTCACTGAAGCTTTCTTT.

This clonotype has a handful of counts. CDR3 amino acids: CSASGFTMNTEAFF. As DNA, the CDR3 is TGCAGTGCTAGCGGTTTCACGATGAACACTGAAGCTTTCTTT. V and J are TRBV20-1 and TRBJ1-1; D is unresolved. Trimming took 3 bases from V and 0 from J, leaving 11 bases between them. Germline V gene lookup returns CDR1 DFQATT and CDR2 SNEGSKA (reference sequence). This CDR3 is built from 14 residues.

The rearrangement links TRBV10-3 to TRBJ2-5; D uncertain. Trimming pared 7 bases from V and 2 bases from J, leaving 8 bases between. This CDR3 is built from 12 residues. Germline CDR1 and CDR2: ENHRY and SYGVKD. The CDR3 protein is CAITDTQETQYF. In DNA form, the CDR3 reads TGTGCCATCACCGACACGCAAGAGACCCAGTACTTC.

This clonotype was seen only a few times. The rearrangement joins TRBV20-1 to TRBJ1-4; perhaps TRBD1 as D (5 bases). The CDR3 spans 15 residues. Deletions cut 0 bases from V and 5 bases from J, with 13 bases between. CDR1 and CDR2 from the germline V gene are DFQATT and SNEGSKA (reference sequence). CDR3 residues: CSARDRPRANEKLFF. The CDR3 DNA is TGCAGTGCTAGAGATCGGCCCAGGGCCAATGAAAAACTGTTTTTT.

CDR3 in amino acids: CATSDLLSDFNTGELFF. The CDR3 bases are TGTGCCACCAGTGATTTGCTTTCGGATTTTAACACCGGGGAGCTGTTTTTT. This chain links TRBV24-1 with TRBJ2-2, with unresolved D. The ends were cut back, 0 bases at V and 2 bases at J, with 12 bases in the middle. Germline values: CDR1 KGHDR, CDR2 SFDVKD. The CDR3 length is 17 residues.

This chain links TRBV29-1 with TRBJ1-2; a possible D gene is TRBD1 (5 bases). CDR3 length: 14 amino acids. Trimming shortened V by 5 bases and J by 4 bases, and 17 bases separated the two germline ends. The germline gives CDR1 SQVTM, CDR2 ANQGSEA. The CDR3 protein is CSVFLQAPIYGYTF. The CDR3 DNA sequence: TGCAGCGTTTTCTTACAGGCCCCAATCTATGGCTACACCTTC.

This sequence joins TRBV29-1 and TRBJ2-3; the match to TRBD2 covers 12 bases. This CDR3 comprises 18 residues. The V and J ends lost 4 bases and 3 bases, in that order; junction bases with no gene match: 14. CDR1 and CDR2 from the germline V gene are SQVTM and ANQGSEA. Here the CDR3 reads CSVVGMKTSGRGTDTQYF. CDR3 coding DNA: TGCAGCGTTGTTGGGATGAAGACTAGCGGGAGAGGAACAGATACGCAGTATTTT.

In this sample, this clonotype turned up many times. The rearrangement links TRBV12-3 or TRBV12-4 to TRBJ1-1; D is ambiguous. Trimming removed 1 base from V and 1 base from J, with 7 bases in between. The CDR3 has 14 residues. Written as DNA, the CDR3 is TGTGCCAGCAGTTTAGGGCAGTCGAACACTGAAGCTTTCTTT. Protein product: CASSLGQSNTEAFF.

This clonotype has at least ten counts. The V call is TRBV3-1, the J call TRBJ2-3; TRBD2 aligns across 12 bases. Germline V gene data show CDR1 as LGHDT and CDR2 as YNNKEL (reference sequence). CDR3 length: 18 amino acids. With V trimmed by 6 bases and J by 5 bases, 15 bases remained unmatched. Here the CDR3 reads CASRPLAGGSKAEDTQYF. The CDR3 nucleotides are TGTGCCAGCAGACCACTAGCGGGAGGCTCTAAAGCGGAAGATACGCAGTATTTT.

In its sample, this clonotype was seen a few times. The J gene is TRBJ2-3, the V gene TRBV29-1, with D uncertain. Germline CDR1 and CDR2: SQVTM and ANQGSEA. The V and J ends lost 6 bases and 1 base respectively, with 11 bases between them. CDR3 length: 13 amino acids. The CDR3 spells CSVKGSGTDTQYF. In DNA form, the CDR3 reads TGCAGCGTCAAGGGCTCCGGCACAGATACGCAGTATTTT.